The clone carrying this TCR beta chain was counted a few times. Its antigen is not identified. The data derive from a study of T cell repertoires in cytomegalovirus infection. About the research overall: Public TCR beta signature analysis indicated the presence of both CMV infection and matching HLA type.

Study-wide findings and caveats: Predominance within the ex vivo response was attributable to HLA-C-restricted CMV-specific TCR beta clonotypes. Adding up the frequency of public TCR beta families identified people who carried CMV plus the relevant HLA.

The CDR3 consists of 17 residues. Germline V CDR1 and CDR2: SEHNR, FQNEAQ (reference sequence). Trimming took off 2 bases at V and 2 bases at J, with 15 bases between the two ends. MiXCR was run by TCRdb on the reads, yielding one entry per CDR3 protein. In the table there are under 850,000 distinct CDR3 sequences, about 40% of which are singletons. The rearrangement uses TRBV7-9 and TRBJ2-2; D is uncertain. The TCR comes from a human donor in good health (CMV status not recorded). Some clones in this sample may be carry-over from other donors' samples. The sequenced sample consisted of PBMCs. CDR3 sequence (DNA): TGTGCCAGCAGCTTAATACCGGCAAGTCTTAACACCGGGGAGCTGTTTTTT. As protein: CASSLIPASLNTGELFF.